This record covers a single T cell receptor (beta chain). The data belong to a study of technical replicates of blood from a few donors. Trimming left V 5 bases short and J 0 bases short, with 21 bases between. The V gene's germline CDR1 is SGHNT and CDR2 YENEEA. The CDR3 contains 18 residues. The protocol was immunoSEQ multiplex PCR, while the TCRdb copy is restricted to in-frame clones and leaves out a portion. Seen here are tens of thousands of clones, roughly nine tenths observed once, and the top ten hold more than 0.25%. V and J are TRBV11-3 and TRBJ2-3; perhaps TRBD2 as D (6 bases). Sequencing was carried out using T cells isolated from PBMCs. This receptor was taken from a human donor in good health. CDR3 DNA: TGTGCCAGCAGCGACCGGGACTCCGCCTATTCTAGCACAGATACGCAGTATTTT. Translated, it gives CASSDRDSAYSSTDTQYF.